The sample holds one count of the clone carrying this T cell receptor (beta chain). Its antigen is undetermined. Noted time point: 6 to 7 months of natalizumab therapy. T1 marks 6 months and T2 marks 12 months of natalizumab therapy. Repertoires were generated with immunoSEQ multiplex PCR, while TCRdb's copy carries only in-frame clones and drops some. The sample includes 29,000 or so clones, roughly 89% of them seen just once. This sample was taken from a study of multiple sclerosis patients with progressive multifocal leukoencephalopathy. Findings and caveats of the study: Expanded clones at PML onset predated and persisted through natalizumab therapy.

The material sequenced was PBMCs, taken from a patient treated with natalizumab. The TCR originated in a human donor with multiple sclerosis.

The CDR3 DNA follows: TGTGCCAGCAGAGCCTCAGCCGGGGTCCCTGAAGCTTTCTTT. Its protein product is CASRASAGVPEAFF. J is TRBJ1-1 and V is TRBV6-1; D is unclear. Germline V gives CDR1 MNHNS, CDR2 SASEGT. Trimming took 6 bases from V and 6 from J, leaving 17 bases between them. The CDR3 extends over 14 amino acids.